The next 9 T cell receptor beta chains were all read from a single sample in a study of OX40 agonist ivuxolimab in advanced cancers. Clones were sequenced by immunoSEQ multiplex PCR, and TCRdb holds only the in-frame ones, with some missing. Of approximately 65,000 clones listed, more than 75% are singletons. Sequences were derived from CD4+ or CD8+ T cells sorted from blood, sampled in a trial of the OX40 agonist ivuxolimab. These receptors were taken from an adult with an advanced solid tumor such as melanoma, head and neck, liver or kidney cancer.

The gene calls are TRBV7-2 and TRBJ2-3; 8 positions match TRBD2. Looked up from germline, CDR1 is SGHTA and CDR2 is FQGNSA. J lost 5 bases, V lost 1 base, and 5 bases had no gene match. The CDR3 has 15 amino acids. As DNA, the CDR3 is TGTGCCAGCAGCTTAGACGGGGGGGCCTTAGATACGCAGTATTTT. The encoded protein is CASSLDGGALDTQYF.

CDR3 nucleotide sequence: TGTGCCAGCAGCTTCCCAACAGGGGCGAGGAACGAGCAGTACTTC. It codes for CASSFPTGARNEQYF. V is TRBV7-2 and J is TRBJ2-7, with 7 bases aligning to TRBD1. Germline V gene data show CDR1 as SGHTA and CDR2 as FQGNSA. The CDR3 is 15 residues long. Losses at the gene ends were 3 bases for V and 5 bases for J; bases not matched to a gene: 10.

The chain links TRBV6-6 to TRBJ2-7; 9 nucleotides align to TRBD1. V was clipped by 8 bases and J by 2 bases; unmatched bases: 7. Germline V CDR1 and CDR2: MNHNY, SVGAGI (reference sequence). The CDR3 runs 14 residues. The CDR3 coding sequence is TGTGCCAGCTGCCCCGGGACAGGGACCTACGAGCAGTACTTC. Amino acid sequence: CASCPGTGTYEQYF.

The chain couples TRBV6-6 to TRBJ2-7, with D unresolved. The V gene's germline CDR1 is MNHNY and CDR2 SVGAGI (reference sequence). This CDR3 has 14 amino acids. The V end was cut by 2 bases, the J end by 0 bases, with 8 bases between. CDR3 region: CASSYSKSSYEQYF. The DNA for the CDR3 is TGTGCCAGCAGTTACAGTAAGAGCTCCTACGAGCAGTACTTC.

V is TRBV29-1 and J is TRBJ1-1; TRBD1 might be the D (5 bases). CDR3 length: 14 residues. V lost 6 bases to trimming and J lost 0 bases, with 14 bases between them. Germline assignment: CDR1 SQVTM and CDR2 ANQGSEA. The CDR3 region has the DNA TGCAGCGTAAGTCCCGGGACGGTGAACACTGAAGCTTTCTTT. Translated: CSVSPGTVNTEAFF.

As to this clone: The same CDR3 also results from other DNA sequences found in this sample. The rearrangement uses TRBV7-9 and TRBJ2-7; a weak D match, TRBD1 (5 bases). Germline-derived CDR1 and CDR2 are SEHNR and FQNEAQ (reference sequence). The CDR3 extends over 16 amino acids. Between the trimmed V and J ends, which lost 7 bases and 3 bases, there was a span of 22 bases. CDR3 region: CASTPSPPGSVYEQYF. The DNA of the CDR3 is TGTGCCAGCACTCCTTCCCCACCAGGGTCCGTCTACGAGCAGTACTTC.

The CDR3 DNA follows: TGTGCCAGCAGCGTGGGCGGGGGGGCCTACGAGCAGTACTTC. This translates into CASSVGGGAYEQYF. The chain couples TRBV9 to TRBJ2-7; 9 nucleotides align to TRBD2. Trimming took 2 bases from V and 2 from J; bases not matched to a gene: 2. The CDR3 is 14 amino acids. The V gene's germline CDR1 is SGDLS and CDR2 YYNGEE.

The rearrangement links TRBV5-5 to TRBJ1-5; D gene ambiguous. CDR3 length equals 14 residues. Deletions cut 2 bases from V and 3 bases from J, with 9 bases between. CDR1 is SGHKS, CDR2 YYEKEE, per germline (reference sequence). CDR3 in DNA: TGTGCCAGCAGCTTTCCCGGGATCAATCAGCCCCAGCATTTT. Amino acids: CASSFPGINQPQHF.

The genes are TRBV10-3 and TRBJ1-2; D remains unclear. V shed 5 bases and J shed 5 bases, with 12 bases lying between them. This CDR3 region has 13 residues. CDR1 is ENHRY and CDR2 is SYGVKD in the germline V gene. The CDR3, as DNA: TGTGCCATCAGTCCCTCCGACGGGTATGGCTACACCTTC. Translation: CAISPSDGYGYTF.